This T cell receptor (beta chain) is drawn from a study of early T cells in non-severe SARS-CoV-2 infection (dated by TCRdb to 2020 to 2023). At the level of the whole study: TCR sequencing used bulk RNA from unsorted whole blood, so alpha and beta chains could not be paired.

The CDR3 runs 16 residues from the cysteine to the phenylalanine. Of the read, only the CDR3 DNA is kept; its 48 bases are in frame from base 1. From a lookup of the germline V gene, CDR1 and CDR2 are KGHSH and LQKENI. V lost 3 bases and J lost 1 base; the stretch between them is 12 bases long. This was a case-control study nested in a cohort of healthcare workers in London, UK, who had nasopharyngeal swab PCR tests and blood samples taken every week. Healthcare workers were enrolled in the week of the UK lockdown, from 23 to 31 March 2020, and were followed every week for up to 16 weeks. A few counts support this clonotype. It lacks a known antigen. Base qualities are not provided; no much larger clone lies one nucleotide away. Here is what the overall study found, with its caveats: VDJdb matching was skewed toward anti-spike CD8 responses and likely underestimated virus-specific expansions by missing private and CD4 specificities.

The library relied on 5' RACE. The sequencer was a NextSeq 500. To correct for sequencing error and PCR bias, the TCR library protocol tagged individual cDNA molecules with unique molecular identifiers. TCR alpha and beta chains were both sequenced, and the abundances of alpha and beta sequences in each sample were closely correlated with each other. The original pipeline was this. Decombinator V4 was used to annotate the V gene, J gene and CDR3 of the TCR sequences. TCRs were defined as expanded if a significant change between any two time points was detected under a Poisson model with p below 0.0001. Abundances of TCRs were expressed as counts per million after normalisation to the total number of TCRs sequenced in each sample. TRAV1-2 paired with TRAJ12, TRAJ20 or TRAJ33 defined MAIT TCRs, while TRAV10 paired with TRAJ18 defined iNKT TCRs. VDJdb, accessed on 1 November 2021, was searched for TCRs annotated for CMV, EBV and SARS-CoV-2, and TCRs annotated for more than one antigen were excluded. The public reads were run again by TCRdb, first through fastp at Q25 and then through MiXCR, and only productive beta chains were kept. When rows share a CDR3 protein, they turn into one entry using the most common DNA and genes. TCRdb's processing, not the authors' own work, is the source of the V and J calls. The sample records roughly 80,000 distinct CDR3 sequences, 5.5% to 7.5% of which are singletons. The leading ten clones occupy roughly 7.8% of the sample.

Sequencing used whole blood. The sequence was collected from an adult who was a healthcare worker with PCR-confirmed SARS-CoV-2 infection or an uninfected control (not recorded which). Recombination linked TRBV18 to TRBJ2-2; possibly the D gene is TRBD2, per 5 matching bases. The DNA sequence is TGTGCCAGCTCACCCAAAGGACTGAGGAACACCGGGGAGCTGTTTTTT. The translation is CASSPKGLRNTGELFF. Outside the CDR3, residues come from the reference TRBV18 and TRBJ2-2 proteins, so the full variable domain is: NAGVMQNPRHLVRRRGQEARLRCSPMKGHSHVYWYRQLPEEGLKFMVYLQKENIIDESGMPKERFSAEFPKEGPSILRIQQVVRGDSAAYFCASSPKGLRNTGELFFGEGSRLTVL.